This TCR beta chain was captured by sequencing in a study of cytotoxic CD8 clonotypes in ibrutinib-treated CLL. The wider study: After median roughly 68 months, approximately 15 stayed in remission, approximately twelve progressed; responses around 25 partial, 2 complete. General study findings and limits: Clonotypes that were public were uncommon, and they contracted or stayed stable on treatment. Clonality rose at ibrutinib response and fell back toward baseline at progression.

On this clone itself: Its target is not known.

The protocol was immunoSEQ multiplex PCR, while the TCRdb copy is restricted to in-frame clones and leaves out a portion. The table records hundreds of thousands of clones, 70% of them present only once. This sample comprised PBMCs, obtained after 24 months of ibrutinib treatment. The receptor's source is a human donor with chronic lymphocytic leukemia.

The CDR3 reads CASSEEAGGPHEQYF. The CDR3 DNA reads TGTGCCAGCAGTGAAGAAGCGGGAGGGCCCCACGAGCAGTACTTC. This chain uses TRBV6-1 with TRBJ2-7; 10 bases line up with TRBD2. Germline values: CDR1 MNHNS, CDR2 SASEGT. V trimming: 1 base; J trimming: 5 bases; junction bases outside the gene matches: 5. This CDR3 has 15 residues.